This TCR beta chain appears in the sequencing data of a study of blood T cell repertoires in COVID-19. Whole-study context: Recovered status in Cohort 3 required two negative PCRs, clearance, or symptom resolution. Material from acute and convalescent COVID-19 was sourced from the United States, Italy and Spain.

Germline-derived CDR1 and CDR2 are SGHRS and YFSETQ. CDR3 size: 13 residues. V lost 2 bases and J lost 6, with 11 bases in between. Ages ranged from roughly 18 to 95 years, with residence in about 23 US areas. Which cohort a participant joined came from the clinical history participants gave. Here immunoSEQ multiplex PCR was the method, and the copy in TCRdb shows in-frame clones only, minus some. The sample carries under 150,000 clones, 84% recorded once. This clone was picked up a small number of times. The clonotype originates from a middle-aged man in a cohort exposed to, infected with or recovered from COVID-19 (not recorded which). Input material: PBMCs or T cells enriched from blood (not recorded which). The rearrangement uses TRBV5-1 and TRBJ1-2, with D perhaps matching TRBD1 (5 bases). The CDR3 region is CASSFGGEDGYTF. CDR3 bases: TGCGCCAGCAGCTTCGGAGGGGAGGATGGCTACACCTTC.